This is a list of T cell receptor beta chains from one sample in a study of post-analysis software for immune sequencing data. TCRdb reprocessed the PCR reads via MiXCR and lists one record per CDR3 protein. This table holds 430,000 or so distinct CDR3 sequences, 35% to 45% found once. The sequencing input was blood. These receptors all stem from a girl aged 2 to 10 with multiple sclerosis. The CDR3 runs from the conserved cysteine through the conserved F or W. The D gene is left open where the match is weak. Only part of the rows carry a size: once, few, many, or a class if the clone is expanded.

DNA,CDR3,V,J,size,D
TGCAGTGCAACCGGGACTAGCGGGAGGGCAGATACGCAGTATTTT,CSATGTSGRADTQYF,TRBV20-1,TRBJ2-3,few,TRBD2
TGTGCCAGCACCTCTTGGGGGGCGGGAGGAAAACTGTTTTTT,CASTSWGAGGKLFF,TRBV12-3/TRBV12-4,TRBJ1-4,-,-
TGCAGTGCTTCGCGCGTGAGGGGCGCTACTGAAGCTTTCTTT,CSASRVRGATEAFF,TRBV20-1,TRBJ1-1,-,-
TGTGCCAGCAGACGCCAAGGGGGCTTGGATACGCAGTATTTT,CASRRQGGLDTQYF,TRBV6-5,TRBJ2-3,few,TRBD1
TGTGCCACCAGCGGTATTATCCCAGGACAGGGGCGGAAACCCCCTAATGAAAAACTGTTTTTT,CATSGIIPGQGRKPPNEKLFF,TRBV15,TRBJ1-4,-,TRBD1
TGTGCCAGCGTGGGGGGACAGGGGACAAACATTCAGTACTTC,CASVGGQGTNIQYF,TRBV28,TRBJ2-4,-,TRBD1
TGCAGCGTTGGTGTATCGGGGGGGCCGAGCTCCTACAATGAGCAGTTCTTC,CSVGVSGGPSSYNEQFF,TRBV29-1,TRBJ2-1,-,TRBD2
TGTGCCAGCAGCGTCCGACAGTCCTACGAGCAGTACTTC,CASSVRQSYEQYF,TRBV7-6,TRBJ2-7,few,-
TGTGCCAGCAGCAAGAGAAGGGATCTCGGGGATACGCAGTATTTT,CASSKRRDLGDTQYF,TRBV7-8,TRBJ2-3,-,-
TGTGCCAGCGGACAGGGGATGGACACTGAAGCTTTCTTT,CASGQGMDTEAFF,TRBV9,TRBJ1-1,few,TRBD1
TGCGCCAGCAGCTTGTTTGAGACGAACACTGAAGCTTTCTTT,CASSLFETNTEAFF,TRBV5-1,TRBJ1-1,-,-
TGCGCCAGCAGCTGGGGGGGGGATCTGGGCAATCAGCCCCAGCATTTT,CASSWGGDLGNQPQHF,TRBV5-1,TRBJ1-5,-,-
TGTGCCAGCAGTCCCAGGGGGCGCAGAGGTTTAGGGCAGTATTTT,CASSPRGRRGLGQYF,TRBV28,TRBJ2-3,-,TRBD1
TGCAGTGCTAGGCGCAGGGCCCCCACAGATACGCAGTATTTT,CSARRRAPTDTQYF,TRBV20-1,TRBJ2-3,few,-
TGTGCCAGCACCTTAAGGGGAAAAGAGACCCAGTACTTC,CASTLRGKETQYF,TRBV12-3/TRBV12-4,TRBJ2-5,-,-
TGCAGTGCTAGAGGGGTGGGACCCTACAATGAGCAGTTCTTC,CSARGVGPYNEQFF,TRBV20-1,TRBJ2-1,-,-
TGTGCCAGCAGTGAAGGAGGGGCGGCGACCTACGAGCAGTACTTC,CASSEGGAATYEQYF,TRBV6-1,TRBJ2-7,-,-
TGTGCCAGCAGCCCCGGGCCGGGCCGAGGGAACACTGAAGCTTTCTTT,CASSPGPGRGNTEAFF,TRBV9,TRBJ1-1,-,-
TGTGCCAGCAGTTTAGGGCGGGGGGGCCGCGATGAGCAGTTCTTC,CASSLGRGGRDEQFF,TRBV28,TRBJ2-1,-,TRBD2
TGCGCCAGCAGCCAAGATGGGCACGAGCAGTACTTC,CASSQDGHEQYF,TRBV4-1,TRBJ2-7,-,-
TGTGCCAGCAGTGAGGTGGGGTACAATGAGCAGTACTTC,CASSEVGYNEQYF,TRBV25-1,TRBJ2-7,-,-
TGTGCCAGCAGCCAAGTCCTATGGTCCTACGAGCAGTACTTC,CASSQVLWSYEQYF,TRBV3-1,TRBJ2-7,few,-
TGCAGTGCTAGTTTAGCGGCCTACGAGCAGTACTTC,CSASLAAYEQYF,TRBV20-1,TRBJ2-7,few,-
TGTGCCAGCAGCGCGAAAGGCAGAGCTAACTATGGCTACACCTTC,CASSAKGRANYGYTF,TRBV9,TRBJ1-2,few,-
TGTGCCAGCAGAATCACAGTTAGCAATCAGCCCCAGCATTTT,CASRITVSNQPQHF,TRBV2,TRBJ1-5,-,-
TGTGCCAGCAGTTACCGGTCGAGAGGATCTAACACTGAAGCTTTCTTT,CASSYRSRGSNTEAFF,TRBV6-6,TRBJ1-1,few,-
TGCGCCAGCAGCTCAACCCGCAGGGGTGACACTGAAGCTTTCTTT,CASSSTRRGDTEAFF,TRBV4-3,TRBJ1-1,-,-
TGCGCCAGCAGCGTTGCCCCACAGACTCAAGAGACCCAGTACTTC,CASSVAPQTQETQYF,TRBV5-1,TRBJ2-5,-,-
TGTGCCAGCAGTTTATTCTCTATCCCCTACGAGCAGTACTTC,CASSLFSIPYEQYF,TRBV28,TRBJ2-7,-,-
TGTGCCAGCAGTGACTCCCTCGGGGGGCACTATGGCTACACCTTC,CASSDSLGGHYGYTF,TRBV25-1,TRBJ1-2,-,-
TGTGCCAGCAGTTTTTGGGGTCAGGGGGACAACAATGAGCAGTTCTTC,CASSFWGQGDNNEQFF,TRBV28,TRBJ2-1,-,TRBD1
TGCAGCGTTGACGAAGGGGGTGGCTACACCTTC,CSVDEGGGYTF,TRBV29-1,TRBJ1-2,few,-
TGTGCCACCAGCACCGCAGGACTAGCGGGAAGCACAGATACGCAGTATTTT,CATSTAGLAGSTDTQYF,TRBV15,TRBJ2-3,few,TRBD2
TGCGCCAGCAGCTTTGAGCGGCCCCCCAATGAGCAGTTCTTC,CASSFERPPNEQFF,TRBV5-1,TRBJ2-1,few,-
TGTGCCAGCAGTGAATTTCAGGGGCTAGCGGGGCACAATGAGCAGTTCTTC,CASSEFQGLAGHNEQFF,TRBV25-1,TRBJ2-1,-,TRBD2
TGTGCCAGCCGAAACCCGGAGGTCCAGGAAAAACTGTTTTTT,CASRNPEVQEKLFF,TRBV28,TRBJ1-4,-,-
TGTGCCAGCAGCTCAATTAGGGGGAGGCGGCTGAACGACATTCAGTACTTC,CASSSIRGRRLNDIQYF,TRBV7-9,TRBJ2-4,few,-
TGTGCCAGCAGTTCAATCCCGGGACTCTCCTACGAGCAGTACTTC,CASSSIPGLSYEQYF,TRBV28,TRBJ2-7,-,-
TGTGCCAGCAGTTCGCTGTGGGAGCGGCACAATGAGCAGTTCTTC,CASSSLWERHNEQFF,TRBV7-8,TRBJ2-1,-,-
TGTGCCAGCAGCCTGACCACGAGCGGGAGGGACTCCTACGAGCAGTACTTC,CASSLTTSGRDSYEQYF,TRBV7-9,TRBJ2-7,-,TRBD2
TGTGCCAGCAGCTTATGGGGAGAGGGGACCCTAGCCAAAAACATTCAGTACTTC,CASSLWGEGTLAKNIQYF,TRBV7-8,TRBJ2-4,few,-
TGCAGTGCTCGACAGGGGGGAGGAGAGAAGGCCCAGTACTTC,CSARQGGGEKAQYF,TRBV20-1,TRBJ2-5,-,TRBD1
TGTGCCAGCAGCACTCAGGGTTCCTCCTACGAGCAGTACTTC,CASSTQGSSYEQYF,TRBV7-9,TRBJ2-7,once,-
TGCAGTGCTAGGGTTAGCGGCGGGAGCACAGATACGCAGTATTTT,CSARVSGGSTDTQYF,TRBV20-1,TRBJ2-3,-,-
TGCGGCGTTGAAGCGCCTAGCGGGCCCAATGAGCAGTTCTTC,CGVEAPSGPNEQFF,TRBV29-1,TRBJ2-1,-,TRBD2
TGTGCCAGCAACCCATTCGGGGGCGGGGGTGAAGCTTTCTTT,CASNPFGGGGEAFF,TRBV7-2,TRBJ1-1,-,-
TGCGCCAGCAGCCAAGAGTCCAACGCCCCACCTGAAGCTTTCTTT,CASSQESNAPPEAFF,TRBV4-3,TRBJ1-1,-,-
TGCGCCAGCAGCCTCGCCAGGGGGGGGACAGGGAGTCCAGATACGCAGTATTTT,CASSLARGGTGSPDTQYF,TRBV5-1,TRBJ2-3,-,TRBD1
TGTGCCAGCAGCGCGACCCAAGAGACCCAGTACTTC,CASSATQETQYF,TRBV3-1,TRBJ2-5,few,-
TGTGCCAGTACCAGGGGGATCAGCTCTGGGGCCAACGTCCTGACTTTC,CASTRGISSGANVLTF,TRBV19,TRBJ2-6,-,TRBD1
TGTGCCAGCAGCTACACTTCTGGGGCCAACGTCCTGACTTTC,CASSYTSGANVLTF,TRBV7-9,TRBJ2-6,few,-
TGCAGCGTTGGGGTGGCCCTTGAGGAAGCTTTCTTT,CSVGVALEEAFF,TRBV29-1,TRBJ1-1,-,-
TGTGCCAGCAGTTCCGCCCCACTAGCGACGAATGAGCAGTTCTTC,CASSSAPLATNEQFF,TRBV6-5,TRBJ2-1,-,TRBD2
TGTGCTAGTGGTTTTGCGGGGGCCAATGAGCAGTTCTTC,CASGFAGANEQFF,TRBV12-5,TRBJ2-1,few,-
TGTGCCAGCAGTCCGAGACGGACCGCGCAGTTCTTC,CASSPRRTAQFF,TRBV6-2/TRBV6-3,TRBJ2-1,-,-
TGTGCCAGCAGCCAAGGTCTTCGAGCTAACTATGGCTACACCTTC,CASSQGLRANYGYTF,TRBV14,TRBJ1-2,-,-
TGTGCCAGCAGTCCTGAGCTTCCCTCTTATACCGAGCAGTACTTC,CASSPELPSYTEQYF,TRBV6-6,TRBJ2-7,-,-
TGTGCCAGCAGTAAACGGGCAGGGCCGAACTATGGCTACACCTTC,CASSKRAGPNYGYTF,TRBV12-3/TRBV12-4,TRBJ1-2,few,-
TGTGCCGGAGCGGGAGTCGGGGAGACCCAGTACTTC,CAGAGVGETQYF,TRBV7-9,TRBJ2-5,few,TRBD2